At least ten counts were recorded for the clone carrying this T cell receptor beta chain. As yet, its antigen is unknown. Since it is a stray read in a library aimed at alpha chains, this beta chain has a size that is not meaningful. The source of the sample is a study of spatial heterogeneity in lung cancer. Overall study: Detection consistently yielded more beta chains than alpha chains.

The sample's time point: sample taken at primary tumor resection. Untreated early-stage non-small cell lung cancer patients, approximately 76 in total, were the donors. The authors sequenced whole RNA from tumor, nontumor lung or frozen PBMC without sorting. The CDR3 runs to 16 residues. Trimming cost V 3 bases and J 0 bases; bases outside gene matches: 4. Germline V gives CDR1 SGDLS, CDR2 YYNGEE. Unique molecular identifiers, one per molecule, were present on every TCR cDNA molecule. TCRdb re-called the 5' RACE reads with MiXCR, one entry per CDR3 protein. The profile shows 4,500 to 7,000 distinct CDR3 sequences, 4.8% of them singletons. Findings and limits, study-wide: Tumor mutation count correlated with how many alpha and beta TCRs expanded intratumorally.

This specimen was lung tumor tissue, taken at surgery. The chain has TRBV9 and TRBJ2-1; 9 bases are a match to TRBD2. This TCR was recovered from a male donor with early-stage non-small cell lung cancer. CDR3 loop: CASSALAGASYNEQFF. CDR3 nucleotide sequence: TGTGCCAGCAGCGCTTTAGCGGGGGCCTCCTACAATGAGCAGTTCTTC. The whole variable domain, filled in from reference TRBV9 and TRBJ2-1, reads DSGVTQTPKHLITATGQRVTLRCSPRSGDLSVYWYQQSLDQGLQFLIQYYNGEERAKGNILERFSAQQFPDLHSELNLSSLELGDSALYFCASSALAGASYNEQFFGPGTRLTVL.